This T cell receptor beta chain was captured by sequencing in a study of CD4+ T cells in melanoma. The table came from immunoSEQ multiplex PCR; TCRdb's copy has only in-frame clones and leaves some out. The table lists roughly 10,000 clones, 50% to 75% of them singletons. Study-wide results and caveats: A reported correlation linked neoantigen-specific CD4+ T cells to CD8+, macrophage and B cell function. In melanoma, neoantigen-specific CD4+ T cells reportedly differed in differentiation state.

With 5 bases removed from V and 3 bases from J, the gap between germline ends came to 17 bases. Germline CDR1 and CDR2: SGHTA and FQGNSA. This CDR3 region has 15 residues. With respect to this clone: Its antigen is not identified.

This clonotype originated in a human donor with melanoma. J is TRBJ2-7 and V is TRBV7-2; D may be TRBD1 (7 bases). Sequenced input: cells from a culture (not recorded whether cultured in vitro). CDR3 amino acids: CASSRTGTAGYEQYF. The DNA of the CDR3 is TGTGCCAGCAGCCGTACCGGGACAGCGGGCTACGAGCAGTACTTC. Full variable domain (rest looked up from reference TRBV7-2 and TRBJ2-7): GAGVSQSPSNKVTEKGKDVELRCDPISGHTALYWYRQSLGQGLEFLIYFQGNSAPDKSGLPSDRFSAERTGGSVSTLTIQRTQQEDSAVYLCASSRTGTAGYEQYFGPGTRLTVT.